This T cell receptor (beta chain) came from a study of cytomegalovirus exposure and HLA in healthy donors. PCR amplification relied on 60 Vbeta primers (plus 13 Jbeta primers). Method: immunoSEQ multiplex PCR; TCRdb's copy keeps in-frame clones and lacks some. Of around 220,000 clones listed, roughly four fifths were seen once; the top ten hold roughly 0.22%. Each donor was nominally healthy when sampled (though unrecorded immune exposures were likely). Looked up from germline, CDR1 is SGHVS and CDR2 is FNYEAQ. V was pared by 0 bases and J by 6 bases, with 6 bases between. This CDR3 region has 13 residues.

V gene TRBV7-6 combines with J gene TRBJ1-5; D unclear. The source material was PBMCs. The sequence derives from a girl aged 2-15 years in good health and CMV-seronegative. The CDR3 DNA is TGTGCCAGCAGCTTAGCGCTGAGTCAGCCCCAGCATTTT. The encoded protein is CASSLALSQPQHF.